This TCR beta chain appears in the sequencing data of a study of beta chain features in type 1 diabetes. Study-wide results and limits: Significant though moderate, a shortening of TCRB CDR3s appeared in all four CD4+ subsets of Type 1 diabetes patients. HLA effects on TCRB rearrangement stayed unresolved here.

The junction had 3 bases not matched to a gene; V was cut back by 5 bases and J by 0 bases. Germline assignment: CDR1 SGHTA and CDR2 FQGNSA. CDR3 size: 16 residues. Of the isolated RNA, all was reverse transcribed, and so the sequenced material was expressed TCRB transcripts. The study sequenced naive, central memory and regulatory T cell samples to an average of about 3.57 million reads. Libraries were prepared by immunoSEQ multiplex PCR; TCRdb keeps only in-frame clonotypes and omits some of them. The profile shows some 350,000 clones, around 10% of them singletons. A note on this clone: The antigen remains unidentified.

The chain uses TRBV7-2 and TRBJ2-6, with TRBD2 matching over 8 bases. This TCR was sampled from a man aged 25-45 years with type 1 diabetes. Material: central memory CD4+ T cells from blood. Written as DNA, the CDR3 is TGTGCCAGCAGCCCTCGGGGGGGCTCTGGGGCCAACGTCCTGACTTTC. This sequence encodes CASSPRGGSGANVLTF. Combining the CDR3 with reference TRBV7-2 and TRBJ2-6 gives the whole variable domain GAGVSQSPSNKVTEKGKDVELRCDPISGHTALYWYRQSLGQGLEFLIYFQGNSAPDKSGLPSDRFSAERTGGSVSTLTIQRTQQEDSAVYLCASSPRGGSGANVLTFGAGSRLTVL.